This T cell receptor beta chain came from a study of control samples from healthy donors and cancer patients. V lost 4 bases, J lost 0 bases, and 14 bases lay in between. In germline, CDR1 is SGHRS, CDR2 YFSETQ. The CDR3 spans 17 residues. Libraries were prepared by immunoSEQ multiplex PCR; TCRdb keeps only in-frame clonotypes and omits some of them. The table records about 54,000 clones, approximately 95% of them present only once. The source of this sequence is a woman aged 25 to 39 in good health. The chain is built from TRBV5-1 and TRBJ2-6; D is undetermined. The specimen was blood. The CDR3 sequence is CASSPKTGFSGANVLTF. CDR3 sequence (DNA): TGCGCCAGCAGCCCTAAGACTGGGTTCTCTGGGGCCAACGTCCTGACTTTC. Combining the CDR3 with reference TRBV5-1 and TRBJ2-6 gives the whole variable domain KAGVTQTPRYLIKTRGQQVTLSCSPISGHRSVSWYQQTPGQGLQFLFEYFSETQRNKGNFPGRFSGRQFSNSRSEMNVSTLELGDSALYLCASSPKTGFSGANVLTFGAGSRLTVL.